The rows below give T cell receptor beta chains drawn from one sample of a study of Ad26.COV2.S vaccination and SARS-CoV-2 variants. The data were produced by immunoSEQ multiplex PCR, yet TCRdb's version contains in-frame clones alone and is incomplete. The table shows 200,000 to 300,000 clones, with approximately 87% occurring only once. The sample was peripheral blood, taken in a trial of Ad26.COV2.S vaccine versus placebo. The origin of the receptors is a person aged 18-65 years who received the Ad26.COV2.S COVID-19 vaccine or a placebo. The CDR3 runs from the conserved cysteine through the conserved F or W. Each record gives: J gene, D gene, V gene, clone size, CDR3 DNA, CDR3 protein. D genes are given only for firm matches. Rows give clone size only sometimes, using once, few, many, or a class for an expanded clone.

>TRBJ1-5|-|TRBV19|-
TGTGCCAGTACCATGGACCCTCTCGAGCCCCAGCATTTT
CASTMDPLEPQHF
>TRBJ2-1|TRBD2|TRBV27|-
TGTGCCAGCCAAGAGGGAACTAGCGGCTACAATGAGCAGTTCTTC
CASQEGTSGYNEQFF
>TRBJ2-7|-|TRBV12-3/TRBV12-4|-
TGTGCCAGCACAATCAGGGGATGGGAGCAGTACTTC
CASTIRGWEQYF
>TRBJ2-1|TRBD2|TRBV2|-
TGTGCCAGCAATAGCGGGAGCTCCTACAATGAGCAGTTCTTC
CASNSGSSYNEQFF
>TRBJ1-5|-|TRBV7-2|-
TGTGCCAGCAGCTTGAACGGAAACAATCAGCCCCAGCATTTT
CASSLNGNNQPQHF
>TRBJ2-5|TRBD1|TRBV6-2/TRBV6-3|-
TGTGCCAGCAGTCCGACAGGGCCCCAAGAGACCCAGTACTTC
CASSPTGPQETQYF
>TRBJ2-7|TRBD1|TRBV7-2|-
TGTGCCAGCAGCTTACAGGGGGTTGGCGAGCAGTACTTC
CASSLQGVGEQYF
>TRBJ2-1|-|TRBV9|medium-sized
TGTGCCAGCAGCACCCCCTCAGGCGGGACTGGGGTGGGTGAGCAGTTCTTC
CASSTPSGGTGVGEQFF
>TRBJ1-5|-|TRBV9|-
TGTGCCAGCAGCGTAGACGAAGGGGTCAATCAGCCCCAGCATTTT
CASSVDEGVNQPQHF
>TRBJ1-1|TRBD1|TRBV5-1|-
TGCGCCAGCAGCTTCGGACAGGCTGCTGAAGCTTTCTTT
CASSFGQAAEAFF
>TRBJ2-7|-|TRBV7-9|few
TGTGCCAGCAGCTCGCTCAGGGGCGAGATCTACGAGCAGTACTTC
CASSSLRGEIYEQYF
>TRBJ1-3|TRBD1|TRBV11-2|few
TGTGCCAGCAGCTACAGGGGCGCCATGACTTACTCTGGAAACACCATATATTTT
CASSYRGAMTYSGNTIYF
>TRBJ2-2|-|TRBV7-6|once
TGTGCCAGCAGTCACTTCTCGAGGGAGCTGTTTTTT
CASSHFSRELFF
>TRBJ1-1|-|TRBV7-9|many
TGTGCCAGCAGCTTCAGGGAGGTGGGCACTGAAGCTTTCTTT
CASSFREVGTEAFF
>TRBJ1-5|TRBD1|TRBV18|-
TGTGCCAGCTCACCGGGACAGGGATTTCGCAATCAGCCCCAGCATTTT
CASSPGQGFRNQPQHF
>TRBJ1-4|TRBD1|TRBV6-5|once
TGTGCCAGCAGCTCCGGACAGGCAACGGGTGAAAAACTGTTTTTT
CASSSGQATGEKLFF
>TRBJ2-1|-|TRBV7-6|-
TGTGCCAGCAGCTTACCGCCGACAGGGAGGTCATGGGAGTCCTACAATGAGCAGTTCTTC
CASSLPPTGRSWESYNEQFF
>TRBJ2-7|-|TRBV7-2|once
TGTGCCAGCAGCCCACTAGGGGGGGGGTTCTACGAGCAGTACTTC
CASSPLGGGFYEQYF
>TRBJ2-7|-|TRBV6-5|-
TGTGCCAGCAGGTACTACGAGCAGTACTTC
CASRYYEQYF
>TRBJ2-3|TRBD2|TRBV10-2|-
TGCGCCAGCAACCCCCTGCGGGGGAGCACAGATACGCAGTATTTT
CASNPLRGSTDTQYF
>TRBJ1-5|TRBD1|TRBV5-4|-
TGTGCCAGCAGCTTGGGGACAGGGGTCAATCAGCCCCAGCATTTT
CASSLGTGVNQPQHF
>TRBJ1-6|-|TRBV7-9|-
TGTGCCAGCAGCCAGCAAGTGTCCGGACAGTTGAATTCACCCCTCCACTTT
CASSQQVSGQLNSPLHF
>TRBJ2-7|-|TRBV11-2|-
TGTGCCAGCAGCTTAGAGGGCGGGGCCAGGCTATACGAGCAGTACTTC
CASSLEGGARLYEQYF
>TRBJ1-1|-|TRBV18|-
TGTGCCAGCTCACCTACAACAGTGAACACTGAAGCTTTCTTT
CASSPTTVNTEAFF
>TRBJ2-3|-|TRBV6-5|once
TGTGCCAGCAGTTCCGTGGAGTGGAGGCTGTATTTT
CASSSVEWRLYF
>TRBJ2-5|-|TRBV5-6|-
TGTGCCAGCAGCTTTGTTGGGGTTCAAGAGACCCAGTACTTC
CASSFVGVQETQYF
>TRBJ2-7|-|TRBV7-9|-
TGTGCCAGCAGCTTAGGACCACAGGGAAACGAGCAGTACTTC
CASSLGPQGNEQYF
>TRBJ1-5|TRBD1|TRBV6-5|-
TGTGCCAGCAGGGCCGGGACAGGGATCAATCAGCCCCAGCATTTT
CASRAGTGINQPQHF
>TRBJ1-2|-|TRBV27|-
TGTGCCAGCAGTTTATTGGGGGACAAGCACTATGGCTACACCTTC
CASSLLGDKHYGYTF
>TRBJ1-5|-|TRBV5-1|few
TGCGCCAGCAGCCCATACCCCAGGGAGACCCTTAGCAATCAGCCCCAGCATTTT
CASSPYPRETLSNQPQHF
>TRBJ2-7|-|TRBV2|-
TGTGCCAGTAGAAGCTCCCTGGAGCAGTACTTC
CASRSSLEQYF
>TRBJ1-1|-|TRBV10-3|once
TGTGCCTTCCCTTCGGGGGGGAATTGGGGGACTGAAGCTTTCTTT
CAFPSGGNWGTEAFF
>TRBJ1-6|TRBD1|TRBV30|-
TGTGCCTGGAGTACACAGGGGGCGAGGTATAATTCACCCCTCCACTTT
CAWSTQGARYNSPLHF
>TRBJ2-1|TRBD2|TRBV6-5|-
TGTGCCAGCAGCCTTAGCGGGAGCTCCTACAATGAGCAGTTCTTC
CASSLSGSSYNEQFF
>TRBJ2-2|-|TRBV5-1|-
TGCGCCAGCAGCTTGGAGCCCGCCTCATCGAAGAGCGGGGAGCTGTTTTTT
CASSLEPASSKSGELFF